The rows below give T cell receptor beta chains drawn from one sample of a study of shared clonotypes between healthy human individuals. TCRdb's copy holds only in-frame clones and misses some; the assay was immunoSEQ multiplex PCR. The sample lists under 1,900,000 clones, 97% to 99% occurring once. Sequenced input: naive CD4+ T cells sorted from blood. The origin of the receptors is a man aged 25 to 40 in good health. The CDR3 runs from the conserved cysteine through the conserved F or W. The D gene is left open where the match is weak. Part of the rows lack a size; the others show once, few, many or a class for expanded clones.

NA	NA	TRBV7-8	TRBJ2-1	CASSFNGYNEQFF
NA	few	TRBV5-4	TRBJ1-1	CASSFFTRSTEAFF
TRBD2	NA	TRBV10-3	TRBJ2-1	CAISVTGTSGRAAYNEQFF
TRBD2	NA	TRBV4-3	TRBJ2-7	CASSPGLAGTEQYF
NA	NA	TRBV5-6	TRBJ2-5	CASSLREETQYF
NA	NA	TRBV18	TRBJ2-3	CASSLRTDTQYF
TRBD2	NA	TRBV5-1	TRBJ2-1	CASSLVVAGEGEQFF
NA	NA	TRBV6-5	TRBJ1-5	CASRERRGRNQPQHF
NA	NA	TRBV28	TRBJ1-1	CASSPVSRDVTEAFF
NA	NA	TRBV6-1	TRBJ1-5	CASRSEGGAYQPQHF
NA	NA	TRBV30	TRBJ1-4	CAWTGSTNEKLFF
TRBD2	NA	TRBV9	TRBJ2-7	CASSVSGRALLLEQYF
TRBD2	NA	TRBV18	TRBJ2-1	CASSPLAGGSYNEQFF
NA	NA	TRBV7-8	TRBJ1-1	CASSPQSTLGPTKEAFF
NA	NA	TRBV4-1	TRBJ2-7	CASSQEPLGGLGEQYF
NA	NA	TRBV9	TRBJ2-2	CASSVVGAGELFF
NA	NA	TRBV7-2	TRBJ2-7	CASSLENGNAYEQYF
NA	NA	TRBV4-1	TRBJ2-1	CASSQTYGQPQQFF
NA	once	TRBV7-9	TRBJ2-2	CASSLLRGRLGGYTGELFF
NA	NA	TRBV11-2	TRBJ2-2	CASTLAGELFF
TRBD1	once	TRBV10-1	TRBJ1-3	CASSDGTASGNTIYF
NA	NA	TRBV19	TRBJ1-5	CASSAPARRNDQPQHF
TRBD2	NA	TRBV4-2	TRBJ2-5	CASSQGLAGRETQYF
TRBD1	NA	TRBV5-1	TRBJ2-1	CASSRDRVYNEQFF
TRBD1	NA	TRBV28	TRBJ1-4	CASSLQGATNEKLFF
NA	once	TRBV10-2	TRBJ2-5	CASSGGDRGQRLAGQYQETQYF
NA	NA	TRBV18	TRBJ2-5	CASSPQGFGETQYF
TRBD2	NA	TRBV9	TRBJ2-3	CASSDDWASGIYHTDTQYF
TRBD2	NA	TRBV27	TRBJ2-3	CASSRVGAGSTDTQYF
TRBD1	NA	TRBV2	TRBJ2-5	CASRTGEVGTQYF
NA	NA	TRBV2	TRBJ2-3	CASSELGWASERTDTQYF
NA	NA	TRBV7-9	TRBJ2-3	CASSPTVVDTQYF
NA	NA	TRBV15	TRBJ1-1	CATSRGGNTEAFF
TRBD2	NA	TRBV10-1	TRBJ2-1	CASSEEREPYNEQFF
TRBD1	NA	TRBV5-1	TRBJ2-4	CASSPRDRPNIQYF
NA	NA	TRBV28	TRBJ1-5	CASSLKGWPQHF
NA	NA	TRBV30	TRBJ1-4	CAWSRGGEKLFF
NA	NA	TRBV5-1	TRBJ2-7	CASSFRAGGSYEQYF
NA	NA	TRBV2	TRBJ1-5	CASSGSNQPQHF
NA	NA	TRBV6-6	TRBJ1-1	CASSYSVLGEAFF
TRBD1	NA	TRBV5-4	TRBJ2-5	CASSLAYRGQETQYF
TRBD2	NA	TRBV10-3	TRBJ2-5	CASFPGLAGGEGETQYF
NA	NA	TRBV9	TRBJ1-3	CASSTANFAIYF
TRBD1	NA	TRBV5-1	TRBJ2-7	CASSLGEVWDREGNEQYF
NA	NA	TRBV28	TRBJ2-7	CASSLYRGYEQYF
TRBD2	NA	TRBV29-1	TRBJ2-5	CSVRGGLAGAGGETQYF
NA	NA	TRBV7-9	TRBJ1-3	CASAEDGSSGNTIYF
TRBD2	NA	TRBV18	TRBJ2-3	CASSPLLAGSTDTQYF
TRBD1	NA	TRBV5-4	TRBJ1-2	CASSLKTGGAYGYTF
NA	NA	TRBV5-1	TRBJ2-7	CASSHRGSARYEQYF
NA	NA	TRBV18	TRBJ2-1	CASSPELSRWGYNEQFF
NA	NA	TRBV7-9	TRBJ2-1	CASSVLIGRSYNEQFF
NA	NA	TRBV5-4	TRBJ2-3	CASSLDPSSTDTQYF
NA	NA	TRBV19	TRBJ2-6	CASSIDQGTPAFLGANVLTF
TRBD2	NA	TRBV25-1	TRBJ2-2	CATRRPASGSGTGELFF